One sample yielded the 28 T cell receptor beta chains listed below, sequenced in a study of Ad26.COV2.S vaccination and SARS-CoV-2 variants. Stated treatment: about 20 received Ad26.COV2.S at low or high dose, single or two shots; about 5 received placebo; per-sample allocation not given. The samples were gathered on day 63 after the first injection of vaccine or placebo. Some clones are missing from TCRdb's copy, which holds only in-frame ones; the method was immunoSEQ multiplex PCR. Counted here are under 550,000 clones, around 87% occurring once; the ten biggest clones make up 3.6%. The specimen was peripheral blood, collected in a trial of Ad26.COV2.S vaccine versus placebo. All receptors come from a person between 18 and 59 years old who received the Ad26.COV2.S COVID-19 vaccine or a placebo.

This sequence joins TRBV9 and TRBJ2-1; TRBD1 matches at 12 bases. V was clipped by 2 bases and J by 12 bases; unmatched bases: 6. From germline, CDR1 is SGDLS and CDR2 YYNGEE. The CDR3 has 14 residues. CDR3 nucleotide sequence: TGTGCCAGCAGCGTTCCCGGGACAGGGGGCACGCAGTTCTTC. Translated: CASSVPGTGGTQFF.

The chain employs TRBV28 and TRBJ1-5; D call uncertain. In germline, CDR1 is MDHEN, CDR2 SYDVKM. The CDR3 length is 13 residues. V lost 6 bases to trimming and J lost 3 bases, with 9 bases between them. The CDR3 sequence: CASRGFSNQPQHF. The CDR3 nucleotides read TGTGCCAGCAGGGGGTTCTCCAATCAGCCCCAGCATTTT.

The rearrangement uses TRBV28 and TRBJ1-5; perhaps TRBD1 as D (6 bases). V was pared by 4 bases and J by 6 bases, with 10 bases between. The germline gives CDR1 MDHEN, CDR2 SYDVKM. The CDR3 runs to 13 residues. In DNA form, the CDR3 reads TGTGCCAGCAGTTGGGACAATGCTCAGCCCCAGCATTTT. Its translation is CASSWDNAQPQHF. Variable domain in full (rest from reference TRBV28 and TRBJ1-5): DVKVTQSSRYLVKRTGEKVFLECVQDMDHENMFWYRQDPGLGLRLIYFSYDVKMKEKGDIPEGYSVSREKKERFSLILESASTNQTSMYLCASSWDNAQPQHFGDGTRLSIL.

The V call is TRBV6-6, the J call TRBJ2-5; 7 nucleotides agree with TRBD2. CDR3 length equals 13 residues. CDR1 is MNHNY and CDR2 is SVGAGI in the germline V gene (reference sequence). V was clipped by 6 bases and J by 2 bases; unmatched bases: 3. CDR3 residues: CASRRGEQETQYF. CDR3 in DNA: TGTGCCAGCAGACGGGGGGAACAAGAGACCCAGTACTTC.

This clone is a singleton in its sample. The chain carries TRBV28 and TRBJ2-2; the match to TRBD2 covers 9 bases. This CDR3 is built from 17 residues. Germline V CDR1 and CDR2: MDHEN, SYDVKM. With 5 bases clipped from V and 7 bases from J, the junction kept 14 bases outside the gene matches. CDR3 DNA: TGTGCCAGCAGTCCGATGGTGGCGGGGGGGCTAGTCGGGGAGCTGTTTTTT. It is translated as CASSPMVAGGLVGELFF.

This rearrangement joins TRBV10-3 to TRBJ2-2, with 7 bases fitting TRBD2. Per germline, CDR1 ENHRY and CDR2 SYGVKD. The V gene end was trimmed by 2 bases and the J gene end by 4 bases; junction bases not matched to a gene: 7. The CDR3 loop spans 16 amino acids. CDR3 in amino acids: CAISERSGRVTGELFF. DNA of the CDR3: TGTGCCATCAGTGAGCGGTCAGGGAGGGTCACCGGGGAGCTGTTTTTT.

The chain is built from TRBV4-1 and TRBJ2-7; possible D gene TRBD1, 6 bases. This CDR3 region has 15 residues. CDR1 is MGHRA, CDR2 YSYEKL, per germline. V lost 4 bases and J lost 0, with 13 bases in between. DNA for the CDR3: TGCGCCAGCAGCCTCACGGACAGTGGCTCCTACGAGCAGTACTTC. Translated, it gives CASSLTDSGSYEQYF.

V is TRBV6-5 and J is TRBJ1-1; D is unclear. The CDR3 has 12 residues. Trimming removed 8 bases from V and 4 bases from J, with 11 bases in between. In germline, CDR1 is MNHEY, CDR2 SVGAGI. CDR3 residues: CASGIQSTEAFF. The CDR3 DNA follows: TGTGCCAGCGGGATACAGTCCACTGAAGCTTTCTTT.

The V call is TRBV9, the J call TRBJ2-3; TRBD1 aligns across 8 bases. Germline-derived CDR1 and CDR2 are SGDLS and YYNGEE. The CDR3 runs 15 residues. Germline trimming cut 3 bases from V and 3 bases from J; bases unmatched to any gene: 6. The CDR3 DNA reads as TGTGCCAGCAGCGCCAGGGGGCACGGTACAGATACGCAGTATTTT. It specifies CASSARGHGTDTQYF.

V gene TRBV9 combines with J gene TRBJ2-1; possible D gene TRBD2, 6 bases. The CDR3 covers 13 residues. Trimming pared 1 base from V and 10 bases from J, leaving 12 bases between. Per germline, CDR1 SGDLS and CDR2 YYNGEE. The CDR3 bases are TGTGCCAGCAGCGTACGTGGGGGGTGGGAGCAGTTCTTC. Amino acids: CASSVRGGWEQFF.

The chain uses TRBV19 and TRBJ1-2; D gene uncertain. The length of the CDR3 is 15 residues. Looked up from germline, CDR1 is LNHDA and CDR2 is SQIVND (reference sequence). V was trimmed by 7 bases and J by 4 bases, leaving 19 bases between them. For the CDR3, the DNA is TGTGCCAGTACTGAAGGATCCAGATACACCTATGGCTACACCTTC. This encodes CASTEGSRYTYGYTF.

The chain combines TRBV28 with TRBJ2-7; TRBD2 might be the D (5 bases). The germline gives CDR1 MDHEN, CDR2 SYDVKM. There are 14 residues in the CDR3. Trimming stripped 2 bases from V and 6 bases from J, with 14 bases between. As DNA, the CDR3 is TGTGCCAGCAGTTTAAGGCATCGGGGAAGCGAGCAGTACTTC. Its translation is CASSLRHRGSEQYF.

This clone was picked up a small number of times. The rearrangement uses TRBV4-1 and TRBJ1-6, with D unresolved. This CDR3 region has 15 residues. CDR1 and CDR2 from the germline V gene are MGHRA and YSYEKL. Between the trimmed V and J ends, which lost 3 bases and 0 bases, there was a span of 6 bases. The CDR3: CASSQESSYNSPLHF. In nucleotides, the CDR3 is TGCGCCAGCAGCCAGGAGAGCTCCTATAATTCACCCCTCCACTTT.

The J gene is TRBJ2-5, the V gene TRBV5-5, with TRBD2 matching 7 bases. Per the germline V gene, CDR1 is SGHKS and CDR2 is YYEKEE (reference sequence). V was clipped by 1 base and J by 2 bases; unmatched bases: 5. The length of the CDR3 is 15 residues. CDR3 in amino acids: CASSLRGDRQETQYF. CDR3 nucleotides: TGTGCCAGCAGCTTGCGGGGGGATCGGCAAGAGACCCAGTACTTC.

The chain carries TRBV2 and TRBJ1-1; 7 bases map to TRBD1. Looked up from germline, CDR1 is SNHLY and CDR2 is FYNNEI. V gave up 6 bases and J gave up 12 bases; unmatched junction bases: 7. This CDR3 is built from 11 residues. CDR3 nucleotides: TGTGCCAGCAGCCCGACAGGGAAACCTTTCTTT. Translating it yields CASSPTGKPFF. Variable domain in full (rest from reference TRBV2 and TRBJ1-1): EPEVTQTPSHQVTQMGQEVILRCVPISNHLYFYWYRQILGQKVEFLVSFYNNEISEKSEIFDDQFSVERPDGSNFTLKIRSTKLEDSAMYFCASSPTGKPFFGQGTRLTVV.

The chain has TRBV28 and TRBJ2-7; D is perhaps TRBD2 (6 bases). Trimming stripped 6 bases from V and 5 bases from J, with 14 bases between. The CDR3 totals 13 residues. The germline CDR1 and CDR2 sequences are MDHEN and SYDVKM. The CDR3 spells CASSGGATHEQYF. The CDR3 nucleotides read TGTGCCAGCAGCGGCGGGGCGACCCACGAGCAGTACTTC.

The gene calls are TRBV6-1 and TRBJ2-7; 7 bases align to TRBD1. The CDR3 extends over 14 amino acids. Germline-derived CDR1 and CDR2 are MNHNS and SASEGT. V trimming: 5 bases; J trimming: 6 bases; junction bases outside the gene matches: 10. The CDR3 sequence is CASSLPGDSCEQYF. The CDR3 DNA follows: TGTGCCAGCAGTCTGCCCGGGGACAGCTGCGAGCAGTACTTC.

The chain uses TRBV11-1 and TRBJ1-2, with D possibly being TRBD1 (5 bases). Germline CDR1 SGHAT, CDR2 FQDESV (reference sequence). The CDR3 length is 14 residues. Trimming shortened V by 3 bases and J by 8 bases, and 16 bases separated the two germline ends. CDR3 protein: CASSLGPGSLGYTF. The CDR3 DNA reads TGTGCCAGCAGCTTGGGGCCAGGCTCTTTGGGCTACACCTTC. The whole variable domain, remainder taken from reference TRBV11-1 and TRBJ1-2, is EAEVAQSPRYKITEKSQAVAFWCDPISGHATLYWYRQILGQGPELLVQFQDESVVDDSQLPKDRFSAERLKGVDSTLKIQPAELGDSAMYLCASSLGPGSLGYTFGSGTRLTVV.

The CDR3 loop is CATSRESREPQHF. The CDR3 DNA reads as TGTGCCACCAGCAGAGAGTCCAGGGAGCCCCAGCATTTT. This rearrangement joins TRBV15 to TRBJ1-5, with TRBD1 as a possible D gene (5 bases). The CDR3 runs 13 residues. The germline V gene encodes CDR1 LNHNV and CDR2 YYDKDF (reference sequence). Trimming removed 0 bases from V and 8 bases from J, with 8 bases in between. The variable domain in full, completed from reference TRBV15 and TRBJ1-5, reads DAMVIQNPRYQVTQFGKPVTLSCSQTLNHNVMYWYQQKSSQAPKLLFHYYDKDFNNEADTPDNFQSRRPNTSFCFLDIRSPGLGDTAMYLCATSRESREPQHFGDGTRLSIL.

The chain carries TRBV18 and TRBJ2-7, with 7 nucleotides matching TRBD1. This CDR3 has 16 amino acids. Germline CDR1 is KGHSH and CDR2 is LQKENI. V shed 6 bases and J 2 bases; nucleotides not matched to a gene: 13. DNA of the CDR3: TGTGCCAGCTCGCAGGGACAGATCGGGATGACCTACGAGCAGTACTTC. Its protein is CASSQGQIGMTYEQYF.

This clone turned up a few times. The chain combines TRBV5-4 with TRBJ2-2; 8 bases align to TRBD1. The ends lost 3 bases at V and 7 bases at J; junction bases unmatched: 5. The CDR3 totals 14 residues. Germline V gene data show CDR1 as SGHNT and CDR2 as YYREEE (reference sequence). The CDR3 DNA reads TGTGCCAGCAGCTCTGGACAGGGCGGCGGGGAGCTGTTTTTT. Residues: CASSSGQGGGELFF.

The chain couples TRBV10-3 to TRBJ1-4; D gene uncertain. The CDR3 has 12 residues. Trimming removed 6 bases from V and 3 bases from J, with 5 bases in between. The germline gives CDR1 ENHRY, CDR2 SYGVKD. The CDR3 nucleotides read TGTGCCATCAGCGCCGCTAATGAAAAACTGTTTTTT. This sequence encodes CAISAANEKLFF.

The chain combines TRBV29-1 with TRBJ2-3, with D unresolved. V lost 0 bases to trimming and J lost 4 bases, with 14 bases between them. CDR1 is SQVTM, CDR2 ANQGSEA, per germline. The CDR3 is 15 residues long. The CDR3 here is CSVEDHTLAPDTQYF. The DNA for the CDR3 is TGCAGCGTTGAAGACCATACCCTCGCACCAGATACGCAGTATTTT.

CDR3 DNA sequence: TGTGCCAGCAGCTTACCGGGGATTCAGCCCCAGCATTTT. Its translation is CASSLPGIQPQHF. The chain couples TRBV7-2 to TRBJ1-5; D gene unclear. The CDR3 is 13 residues long. V lost 2 bases, J lost 6 bases, and 8 bases lay in between. The germline V gene encodes CDR1 SGHTA and CDR2 FQGNSA.

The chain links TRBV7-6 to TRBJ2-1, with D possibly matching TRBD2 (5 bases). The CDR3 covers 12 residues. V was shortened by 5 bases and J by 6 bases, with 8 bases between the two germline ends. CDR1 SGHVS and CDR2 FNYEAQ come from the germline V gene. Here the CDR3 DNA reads TGTGCCAGCAGCCAACGGGGCAATGAGCAGTTCTTC. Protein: CASSQRGNEQFF.

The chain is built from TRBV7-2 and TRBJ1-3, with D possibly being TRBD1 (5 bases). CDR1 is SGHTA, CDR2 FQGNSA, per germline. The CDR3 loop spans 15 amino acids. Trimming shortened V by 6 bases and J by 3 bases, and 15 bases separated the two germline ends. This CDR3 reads CASRSRGQGGNTIYF. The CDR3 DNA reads TGTGCCAGCAGATCTAGAGGTCAGGGTGGAAACACCATATATTTT.

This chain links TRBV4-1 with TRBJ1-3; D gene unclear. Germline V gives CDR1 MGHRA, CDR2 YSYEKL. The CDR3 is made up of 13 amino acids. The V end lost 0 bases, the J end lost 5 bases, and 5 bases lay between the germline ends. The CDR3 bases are TGCGCCAGCAGCCAAGATCGAAGAAACACCATATATTTT. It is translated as CASSQDRRNTIYF.

The DNA for the CDR3 is TGTGCCTGGGCGCAGGGAAATAATGAAAAACTGTTTTTT. Residues: CAWAQGNNEKLFF. The chain links TRBV30 to TRBJ1-4; perhaps TRBD1 as D (5 bases). Germline CDR1 reads GTSNPN; CDR2 reads SVGIG (reference sequence). CDR3 length: 13 residues. With 5 bases removed from V and 4 bases from J, the gap between germline ends came to 11 bases.